This TCR beta chain was sequenced for a study of T cell responses to AZD1222 COVID-19 vaccine. The study's findings and limits: White British donors predominated, females outnumbered males, and clonal diversity was possibly underestimated. CD4 TCRs associated with vaccination spanned spike, dominating at 160-218 and 743-854. At baseline, seropositivity was found in only a handful of AZD1222 recipients.

TCRdb's table, derived via immunoSEQ multiplex PCR, lists solely in-frame clones and lacks some. The profile shows around 170,000 clones, around nine tenths of them singletons. This CDR3 is built from 15 residues. V lost 0 bases and J lost 2, with 11 bases in between. Germline CDR1 reads SGHRS; CDR2 reads YFSETQ. As regards this clone: Its specificity is unknown.

The chain is built from TRBV5-1 and TRBJ1-1; weak D call: TRBD1 (5 bases). The sample here was peripheral blood, taken on day 0 of AZD1222 vaccination. The clonotype originates from an adult in good health. CDR3 DNA sequence: TGCGCCAGCAGCTTGGCCTTGAGGGGAAACACTGAAGCTTTCTTT. Encoded protein: CASSLALRGNTEAFF.